The 4 T cell receptor beta chains below all came from one sample that was sequenced in a study of blood T cell repertoires in COVID-19. Assay used: immunoSEQ multiplex PCR; TCRdb lists only in-frame clones, some missing. The sample has 110,000 to 150,000 clones; 80% to 85% are singletons. The specimen sequenced was peripheral blood. The receptors were gathered from a human donor in a cohort sampled during active COVID-19.

The rearrangement links TRBV3-1 (or the pseudogene TRBV3-2) to TRBJ1-6, with 9 bases aligning to TRBD1. The junction had 4 bases not matched to a gene; V was cut back by 3 bases and J by 7 bases. This CDR3 is 15 amino acids long. Germline V lookup: CDR1 LGHDT, CDR2 YNNKEL (reference sequence). CDR3 loop: CASSQHRGQNSPLHF. CDR3 bases: TGTGCCAGCAGCCAGCACAGGGGGCAAAATTCACCCCTCCACTTT.

The J gene is TRBJ2-6, the V gene TRBV5-4, with TRBD1 matching over 9 bases. Looked up from germline, CDR1 is SGHNT and CDR2 is YYREEE (reference sequence). The CDR3 length is 17 residues. Trimming at V came to 2 bases and at J to 2 bases, leaving 5 bases not matched to a gene. CDR3 residues: CASSLPTGGPGANVLTF. For the CDR3, the DNA is TGTGCCAGCAGCTTACCAACAGGGGGCCCTGGGGCCAACGTCCTGACTTTC.

The V call is TRBV7-6, the J call TRBJ2-2; 8 bases agree with TRBD1. V lost 4 bases to trimming and J lost 1 base; unmatched junction nucleotides: 5. CDR1 is SGHVS, CDR2 FNYEAQ, per germline. The CDR3 runs to 16 residues. CDR3: CASSWGQALNTGELFF. The CDR3 nucleotides are TGTGCCAGCAGCTGGGGACAGGCCTTGAACACCGGGGAGCTGTTTTTT.

The chain employs TRBV5-6 and TRBJ1-6; D uncertain. CDR3 length: 16 amino acids. Trimming took off 0 bases at V and 8 bases at J, with 15 bases between the two ends. Germline V CDR1 and CDR2: SGHDT, YYEEEE. This CDR3 reads CASSLEGWASYSPLHF. CDR3 DNA: TGTGCCAGCAGCTTGGAAGGTTGGGCGTCATATTCACCCCTCCACTTT.